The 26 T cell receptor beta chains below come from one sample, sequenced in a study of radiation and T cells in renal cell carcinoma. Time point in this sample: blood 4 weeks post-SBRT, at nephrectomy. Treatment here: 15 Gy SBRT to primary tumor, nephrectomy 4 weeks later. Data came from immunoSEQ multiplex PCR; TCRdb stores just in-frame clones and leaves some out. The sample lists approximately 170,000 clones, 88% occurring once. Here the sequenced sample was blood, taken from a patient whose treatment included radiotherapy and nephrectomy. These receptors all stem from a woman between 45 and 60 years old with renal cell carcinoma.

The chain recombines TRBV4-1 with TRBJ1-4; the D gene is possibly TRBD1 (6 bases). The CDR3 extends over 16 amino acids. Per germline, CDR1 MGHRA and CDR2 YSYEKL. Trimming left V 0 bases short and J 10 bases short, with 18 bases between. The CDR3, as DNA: TGCGCCAGCAGCCAAGATGCGGCAGGGGTATTGCGAAAACTGTTTTTT. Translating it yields CASSQDAAGVLRKLFF.

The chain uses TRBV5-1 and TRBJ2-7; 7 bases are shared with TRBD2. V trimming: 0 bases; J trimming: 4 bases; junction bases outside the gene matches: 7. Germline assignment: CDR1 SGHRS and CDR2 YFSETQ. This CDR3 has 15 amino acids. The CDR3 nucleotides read TGCGCCAGCAGCTTGGAGGCAGGGACTACGTACGAGCAGTACTTC. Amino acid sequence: CASSLEAGTTYEQYF.

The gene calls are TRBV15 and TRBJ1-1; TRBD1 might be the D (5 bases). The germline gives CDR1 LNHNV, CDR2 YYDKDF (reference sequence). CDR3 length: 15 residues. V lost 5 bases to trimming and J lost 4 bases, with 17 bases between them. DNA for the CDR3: TGTGCCACCAGCCGCGAGGGGAGGAGAGGCACTGAAGCTTTCTTT. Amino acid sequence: CATSREGRRGTEAFF. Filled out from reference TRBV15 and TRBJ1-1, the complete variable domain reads DAMVIQNPRYQVTQFGKPVTLSCSQTLNHNVMYWYQQKSSQAPKLLFHYYDKDFNNEADTPDNFQSRRPNTSFCFLDIRSPGLGDTAMYLCATSREGRRGTEAFFGQGTRLTVV.

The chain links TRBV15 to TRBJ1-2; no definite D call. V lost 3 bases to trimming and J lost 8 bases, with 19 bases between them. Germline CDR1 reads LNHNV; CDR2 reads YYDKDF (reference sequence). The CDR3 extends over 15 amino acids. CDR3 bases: TGTGCCACCAGCAGGACTCGTTGGGAAGAAGGAGGCTACACCTTC. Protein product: CATSRTRWEEGGYTF.

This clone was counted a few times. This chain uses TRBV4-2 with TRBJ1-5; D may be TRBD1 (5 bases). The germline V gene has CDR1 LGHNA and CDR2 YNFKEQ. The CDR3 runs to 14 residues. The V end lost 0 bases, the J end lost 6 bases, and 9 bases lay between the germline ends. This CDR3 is CASSQDRVGQPQHF. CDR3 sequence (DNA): TGTGCCAGCAGCCAAGACAGGGTCGGTCAGCCCCAGCATTTT.

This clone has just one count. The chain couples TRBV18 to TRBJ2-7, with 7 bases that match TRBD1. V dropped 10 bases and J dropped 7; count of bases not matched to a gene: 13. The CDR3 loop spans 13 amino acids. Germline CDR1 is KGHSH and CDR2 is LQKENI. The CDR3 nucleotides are TGTGCCACCAAACCGCCAGACAGGGAAGAGCAGTACTTC. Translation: CATKPPDREEQYF. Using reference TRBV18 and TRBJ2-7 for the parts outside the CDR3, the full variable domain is NAGVMQNPRHLVRRRGQEARLRCSPMKGHSHVYWYRQLPEEGLKFMVYLQKENIIDESGMPKERFSAEFPKEGPSILRIQQVVRGDSAAYFCATKPPDREEQYFGPGTRLTVT.

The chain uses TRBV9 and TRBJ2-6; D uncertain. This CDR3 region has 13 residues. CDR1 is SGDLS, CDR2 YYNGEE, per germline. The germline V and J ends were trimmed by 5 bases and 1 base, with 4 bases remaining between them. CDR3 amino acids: CASRGSGANVLTF. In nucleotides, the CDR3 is TGTGCCAGCAGAGGTTCTGGGGCCAACGTCCTGACTTTC.

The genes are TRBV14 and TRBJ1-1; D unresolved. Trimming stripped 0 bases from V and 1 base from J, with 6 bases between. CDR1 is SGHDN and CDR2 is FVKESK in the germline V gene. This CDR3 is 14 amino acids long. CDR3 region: CASSQEAGNTEAFF. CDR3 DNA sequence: TGTGCCAGCAGCCAAGAAGCAGGGAACACTGAAGCTTTCTTT.

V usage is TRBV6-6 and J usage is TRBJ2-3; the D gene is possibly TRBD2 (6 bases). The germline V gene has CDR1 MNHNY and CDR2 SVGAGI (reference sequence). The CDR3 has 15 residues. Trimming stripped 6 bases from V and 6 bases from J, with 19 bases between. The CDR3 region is CASSRPGGERDTQYF. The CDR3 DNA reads TGTGCCAGCAGCCGCCCCGGGGGTGAACGGGATACGCAGTATTTT.

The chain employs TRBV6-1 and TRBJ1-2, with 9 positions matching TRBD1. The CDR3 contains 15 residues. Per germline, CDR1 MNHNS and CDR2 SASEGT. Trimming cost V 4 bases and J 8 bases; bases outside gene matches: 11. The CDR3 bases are TGTGCCAGCAGTGGGCGGGACAGGGCTTTAGTCGGCTACACCTTC. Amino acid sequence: CASSGRDRALVGYTF.

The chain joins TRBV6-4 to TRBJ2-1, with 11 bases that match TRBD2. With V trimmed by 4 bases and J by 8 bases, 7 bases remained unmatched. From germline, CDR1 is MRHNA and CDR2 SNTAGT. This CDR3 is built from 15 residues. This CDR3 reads CASSADSGGVYEQFF. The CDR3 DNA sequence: TGTGCCAGCAGTGCCGATAGCGGGGGGGTTTATGAGCAGTTCTTC.

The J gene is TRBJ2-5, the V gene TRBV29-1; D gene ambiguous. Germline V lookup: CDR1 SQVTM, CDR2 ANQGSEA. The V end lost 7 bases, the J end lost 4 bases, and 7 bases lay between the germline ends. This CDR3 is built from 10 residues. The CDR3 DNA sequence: TGCAGCGCCGAGGTAGAGACCCAGTACTTC. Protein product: CSAEVETQYF.

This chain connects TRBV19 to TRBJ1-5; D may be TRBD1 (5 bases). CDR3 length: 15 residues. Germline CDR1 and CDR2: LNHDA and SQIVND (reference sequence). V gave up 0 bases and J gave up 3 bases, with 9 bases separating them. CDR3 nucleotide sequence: TGTGCCAGTAGTATAGAGGGGCATATCAATCAGCCCCAGCATTTT. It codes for CASSIEGHINQPQHF. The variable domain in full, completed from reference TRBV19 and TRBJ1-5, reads DGGITQSPKYLFRKEGQNVTLSCEQNLNHDAMYWYRQDPGQGLRLIYYSQIVNDFQKGDIAEGYSVSREKKESFPLTVTSAQKNPTAFYLCASSIEGHINQPQHFGDGTRLSIL.

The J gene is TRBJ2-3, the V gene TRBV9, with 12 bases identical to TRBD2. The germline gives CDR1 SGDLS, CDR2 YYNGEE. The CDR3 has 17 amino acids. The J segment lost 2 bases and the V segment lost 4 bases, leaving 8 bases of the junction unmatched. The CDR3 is CASSKRTSGAATDTQYF. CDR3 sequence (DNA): TGTGCCAGCAGCAAAAGGACTAGCGGGGCCGCCACAGATACGCAGTATTTT. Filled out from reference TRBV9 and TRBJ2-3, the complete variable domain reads DSGVTQTPKHLITATGQRVTLRCSPRSGDLSVYWYQQSLDQGLQFLIQYYNGEERAKGNILERFSAQQFPDLHSELNLSSLELGDSALYFCASSKRTSGAATDTQYFGPGTRLTVL.

The CDR3: CATSRDVSGSEQYF. The DNA of the CDR3 is TGTGCCACCAGCAGAGATGTGAGTGGGAGCGAGCAGTACTTC. J is TRBJ2-7 and V is TRBV15; D possibly corresponds to TRBD2 (5 bases). V was shortened by 0 bases and J by 6 bases, with 12 bases between the two germline ends. This CDR3 region has 14 residues. Looked up from germline, CDR1 is LNHNV and CDR2 is YYDKDF (reference sequence).

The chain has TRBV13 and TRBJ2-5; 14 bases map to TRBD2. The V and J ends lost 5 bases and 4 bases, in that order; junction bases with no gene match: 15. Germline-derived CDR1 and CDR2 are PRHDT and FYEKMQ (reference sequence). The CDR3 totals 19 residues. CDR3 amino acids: CASSLIIKTSGGAVETQYF. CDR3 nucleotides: TGTGCCAGCAGCCTGATAATAAAGACTAGCGGGGGGGCCGTAGAGACCCAGTACTTC.

The CDR3 reads CASSWFTANSPLHF. As DNA, the CDR3 is TGTGCCAGCAGCTGGTTTACTGCTAATTCACCCCTCCACTTT. The chain couples TRBV5-5 to TRBJ1-6; D is uncertain. Germline CDR1 reads SGHKS; CDR2 reads YYEKEE (reference sequence). The CDR3 totals 14 residues. Trimming left V 3 bases short and J 6 bases short, with 10 bases between. Full variable domain (rest looked up from reference TRBV5-5 and TRBJ1-6): DAGVTQSPTHLIKTRGQQVTLRCSPISGHKSVSWYQQVLGQGPQFIFQYYEKEERGRGNFPDRFSARQFPNYSSELNVNALLLGDSALYLCASSWFTANSPLHFGNGTRLTVT.

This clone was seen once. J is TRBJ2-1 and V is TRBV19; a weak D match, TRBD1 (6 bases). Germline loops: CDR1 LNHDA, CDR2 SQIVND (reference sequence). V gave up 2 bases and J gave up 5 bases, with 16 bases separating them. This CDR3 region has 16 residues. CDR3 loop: CASSINGVGAHNEQFF. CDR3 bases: TGTGCCAGTAGTATAAACGGGGTGGGGGCACACAATGAGCAGTTCTTC.

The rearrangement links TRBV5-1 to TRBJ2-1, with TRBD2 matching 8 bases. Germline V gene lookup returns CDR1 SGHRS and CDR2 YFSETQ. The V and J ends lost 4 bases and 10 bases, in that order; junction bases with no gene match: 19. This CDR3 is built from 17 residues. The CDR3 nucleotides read TGCGCCAGCAGCCCTTTAGGTGGGACTAGTTGGAGAGAGGAGCAGTTCTTC. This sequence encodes CASSPLGGTSWREEQFF.

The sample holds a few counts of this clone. The CDR3 DNA is TGTGCCAGCAGTTCCCTTAGCGGGGGGTCCTTCGAGACCCAGTACTTC. Its protein is CASSSLSGGSFETQYF. The chain employs TRBV6-5 and TRBJ2-5; 10 bases fit TRBD2. The CDR3 covers 16 residues. The V and J ends lost 4 bases and 5 bases, in that order; junction bases with no gene match: 10. From germline, CDR1 is MNHEY and CDR2 SVGAGI.

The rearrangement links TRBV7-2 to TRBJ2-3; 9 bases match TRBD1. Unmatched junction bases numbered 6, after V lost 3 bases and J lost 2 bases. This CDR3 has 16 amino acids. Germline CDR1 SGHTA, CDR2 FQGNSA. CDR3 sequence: CASSFWDRDYTDTQYF. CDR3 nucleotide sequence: TGTGCCAGCAGCTTTTGGGACAGGGATTACACAGATACGCAGTATTTT.

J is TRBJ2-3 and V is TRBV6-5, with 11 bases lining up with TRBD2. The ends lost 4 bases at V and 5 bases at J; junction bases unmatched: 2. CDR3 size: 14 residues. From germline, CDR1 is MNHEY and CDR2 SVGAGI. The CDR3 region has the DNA TGTGCCAGCAGTTTGGGGACTAGCGGAGATACGCAGTATTTT. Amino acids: CASSLGTSGDTQYF.

The CDR3 region is CASSEVGNLGEQFF. The CDR3, as DNA: TGTGCCAGCAGTGAGGTTGGCAACCTAGGGGAGCAGTTCTTC. V gene TRBV6-1 combines with J gene TRBJ2-1; D not certain. V dropped 3 bases and J dropped 10 bases, with 16 bases sitting between them. This CDR3 is 14 amino acids long. Germline assignment: CDR1 MNHNS and CDR2 SASEGT.

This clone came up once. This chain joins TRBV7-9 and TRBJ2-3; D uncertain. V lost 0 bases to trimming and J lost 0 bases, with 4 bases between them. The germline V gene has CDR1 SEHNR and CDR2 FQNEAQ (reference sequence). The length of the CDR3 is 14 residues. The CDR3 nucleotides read TGTGCCAGCAGCTTAGCTACCAGCACAGATACGCAGTATTTT. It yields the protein CASSLATSTDTQYF.

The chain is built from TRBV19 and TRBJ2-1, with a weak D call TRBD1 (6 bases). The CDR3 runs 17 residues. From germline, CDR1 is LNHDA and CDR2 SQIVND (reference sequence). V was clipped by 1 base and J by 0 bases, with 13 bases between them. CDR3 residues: CASSIAHQGISYNEQFF. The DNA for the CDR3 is TGTGCCAGTAGTATAGCCCACCAGGGGATCTCCTACAATGAGCAGTTCTTC.

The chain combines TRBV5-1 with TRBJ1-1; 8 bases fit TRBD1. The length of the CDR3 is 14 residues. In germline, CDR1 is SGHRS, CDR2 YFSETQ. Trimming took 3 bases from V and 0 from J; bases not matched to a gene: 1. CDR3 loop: CASSWTGLNTEAFF. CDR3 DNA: TGCGCCAGCAGCTGGACAGGGCTGAACACTGAAGCTTTCTTT.